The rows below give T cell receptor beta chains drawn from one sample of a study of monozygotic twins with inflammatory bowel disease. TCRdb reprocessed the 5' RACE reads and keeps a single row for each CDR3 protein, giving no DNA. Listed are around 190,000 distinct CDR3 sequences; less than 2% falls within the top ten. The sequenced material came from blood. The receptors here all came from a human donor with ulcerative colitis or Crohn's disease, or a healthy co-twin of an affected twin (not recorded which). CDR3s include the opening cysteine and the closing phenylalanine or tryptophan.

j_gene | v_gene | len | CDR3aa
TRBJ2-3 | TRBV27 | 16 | CASSLLSGGRTDTQYF
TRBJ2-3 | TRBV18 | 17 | CASSPPGLAGATDTQYF
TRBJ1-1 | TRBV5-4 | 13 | CASSLRSVAEAFF
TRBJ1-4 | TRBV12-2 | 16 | CASRSQSPGEGEKLFF
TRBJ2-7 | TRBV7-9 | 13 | CASSFTVSYEQYF
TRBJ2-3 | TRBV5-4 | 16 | CASSLTVARSTDTQYF
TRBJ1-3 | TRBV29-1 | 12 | CSVLETGNTIYF
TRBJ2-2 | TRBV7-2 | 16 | CASSWTGGYNTGELFF
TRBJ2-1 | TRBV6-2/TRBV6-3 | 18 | CASSSRTSGANSYNEQFF
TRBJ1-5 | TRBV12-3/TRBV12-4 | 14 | CASSFAGSNQPQHF
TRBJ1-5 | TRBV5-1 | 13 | CASSLGQNQPQHF
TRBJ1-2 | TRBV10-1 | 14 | CASSESRRGGGYTF
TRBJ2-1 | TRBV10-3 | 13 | CATTLGQGNEQFF
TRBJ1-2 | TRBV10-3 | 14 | CAIRERDNGRGYTF
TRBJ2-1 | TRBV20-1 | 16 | CSARAQGMSSYNEQFF
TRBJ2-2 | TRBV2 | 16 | CASSLRGTMNTGELFF
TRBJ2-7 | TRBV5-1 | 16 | CASSLTVRTGVREQYF
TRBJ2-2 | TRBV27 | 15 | CASSLGEGGTGELFF
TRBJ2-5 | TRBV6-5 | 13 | CASSYGTGETQYF
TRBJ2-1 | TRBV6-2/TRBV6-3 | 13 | CASSYHRAPEQFF
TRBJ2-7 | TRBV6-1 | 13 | CASGQNPFYEQYF
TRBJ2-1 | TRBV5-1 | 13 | CASSLEVPLGQFF
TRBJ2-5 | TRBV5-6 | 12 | CASSFWGETQYF